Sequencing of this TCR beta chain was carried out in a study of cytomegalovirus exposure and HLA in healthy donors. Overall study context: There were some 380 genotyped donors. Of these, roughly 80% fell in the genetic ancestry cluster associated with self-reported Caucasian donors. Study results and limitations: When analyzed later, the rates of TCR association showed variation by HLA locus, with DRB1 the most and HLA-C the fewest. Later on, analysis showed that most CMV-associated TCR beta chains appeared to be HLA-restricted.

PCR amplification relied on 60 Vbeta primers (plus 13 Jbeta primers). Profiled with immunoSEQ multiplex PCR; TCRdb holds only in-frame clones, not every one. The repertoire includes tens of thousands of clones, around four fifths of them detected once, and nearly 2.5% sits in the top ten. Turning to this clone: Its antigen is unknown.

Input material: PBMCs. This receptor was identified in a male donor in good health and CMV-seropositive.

CDR3 loop: CASSPGTGGVEQFF. The DNA of the CDR3 is TGTGCCAGCAGCCCCGGGACAGGGGGCGTTGAGCAGTTCTTC. The chain combines TRBV6-5 with TRBJ2-1; 12 bases are shared with TRBD1. CDR1 MNHEY and CDR2 SVGAGI come from the germline V gene. Unmatched junction bases numbered 6, after V lost 6 bases and J lost 9 bases. The CDR3 loop spans 14 amino acids.